The TCR beta chain described here comes from a study of glioma-infiltrating T cells after dendritic cell vaccination. The sample's time point: after dendritic cell vaccination, including at tumor progression/relapse. Germline V gene data show CDR1 as SGHTA and CDR2 as FQGNSA. The ends lost 5 bases at V and 2 bases at J; junction bases unmatched: 7. This CDR3 spans 16 amino acids. Sequencing used immunoSEQ multiplex PCR; TCRdb keeps in-frame clones, though not all of them. The table includes about 65,000 clones, around nine tenths detected once. The specimen comprised blood, sampled after dendritic cell vaccination. This sequence originates from a human donor with glioblastoma. The chain combines TRBV7-2 with TRBJ2-1; 9 bases align to TRBD2. CDR3 amino acids: CASSPGIAGAYNEQFF. Here the CDR3 DNA reads TGTGCCAGCAGCCCCGGGATAGCGGGAGCCTACAATGAGCAGTTCTTC.